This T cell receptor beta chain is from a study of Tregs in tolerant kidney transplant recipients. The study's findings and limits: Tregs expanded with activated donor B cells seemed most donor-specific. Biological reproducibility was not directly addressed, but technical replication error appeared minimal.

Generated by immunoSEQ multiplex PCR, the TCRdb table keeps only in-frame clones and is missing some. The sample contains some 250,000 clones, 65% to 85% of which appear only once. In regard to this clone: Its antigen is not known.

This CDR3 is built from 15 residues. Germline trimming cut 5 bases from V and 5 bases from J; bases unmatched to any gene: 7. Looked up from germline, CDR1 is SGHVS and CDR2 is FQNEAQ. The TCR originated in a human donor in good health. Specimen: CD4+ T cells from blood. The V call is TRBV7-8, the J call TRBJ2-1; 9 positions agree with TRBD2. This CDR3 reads CASSHPTSGDNEQFF. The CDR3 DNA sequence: TGTGCCAGCAGCCACCCGACTAGCGGAGACAATGAGCAGTTCTTC.